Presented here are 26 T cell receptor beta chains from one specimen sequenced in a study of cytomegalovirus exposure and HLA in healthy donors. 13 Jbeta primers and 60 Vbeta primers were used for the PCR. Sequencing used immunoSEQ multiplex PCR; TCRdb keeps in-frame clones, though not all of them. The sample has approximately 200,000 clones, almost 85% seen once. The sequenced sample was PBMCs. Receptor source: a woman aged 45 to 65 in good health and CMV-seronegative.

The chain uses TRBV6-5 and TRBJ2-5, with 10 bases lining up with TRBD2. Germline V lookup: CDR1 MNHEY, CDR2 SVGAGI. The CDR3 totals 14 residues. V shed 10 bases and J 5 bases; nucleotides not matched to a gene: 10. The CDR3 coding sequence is TGTGCCACCAAGCGGGAGGGCCCTTCGGAGACCCAGTACTTC. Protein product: CATKREGPSETQYF.

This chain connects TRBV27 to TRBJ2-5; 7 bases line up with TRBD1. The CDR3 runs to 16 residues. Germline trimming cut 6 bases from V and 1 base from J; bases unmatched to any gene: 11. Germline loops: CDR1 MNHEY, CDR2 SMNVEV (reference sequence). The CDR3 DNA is TGTGCCAGCAGACCTCACGACAGGGTACCCCAAGAGACCCAGTACTTC. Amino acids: CASRPHDRVPQETQYF.

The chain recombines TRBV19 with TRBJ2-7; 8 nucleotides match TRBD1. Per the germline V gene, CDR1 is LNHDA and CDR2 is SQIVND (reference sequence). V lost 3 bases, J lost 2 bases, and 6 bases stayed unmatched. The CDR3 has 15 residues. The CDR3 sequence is CASSMTGAPTYEQYF. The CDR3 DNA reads TGTGCCAGTAGTATGACAGGGGCCCCTACCTACGAGCAGTACTTC.

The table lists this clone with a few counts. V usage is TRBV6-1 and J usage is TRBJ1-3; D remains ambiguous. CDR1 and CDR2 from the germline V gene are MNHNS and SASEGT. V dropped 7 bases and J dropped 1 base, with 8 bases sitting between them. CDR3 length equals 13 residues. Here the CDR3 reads CASTQKSGNTIYF. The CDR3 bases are TGTGCCAGCACTCAGAAATCTGGAAACACCATATATTTT.

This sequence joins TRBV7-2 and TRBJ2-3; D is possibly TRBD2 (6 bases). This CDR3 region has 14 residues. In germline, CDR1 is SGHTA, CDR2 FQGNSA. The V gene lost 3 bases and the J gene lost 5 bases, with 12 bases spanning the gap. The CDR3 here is CASSLGGVVDTQYF. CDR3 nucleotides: TGTGCCAGCAGCTTGGGCGGGGTAGTAGATACGCAGTATTTT.

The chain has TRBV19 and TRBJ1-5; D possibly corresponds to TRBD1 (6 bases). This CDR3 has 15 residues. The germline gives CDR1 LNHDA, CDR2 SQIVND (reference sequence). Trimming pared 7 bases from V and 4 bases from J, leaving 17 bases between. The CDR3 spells CASTTGGTTNQPQHF. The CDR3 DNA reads TGTGCCAGTACCACCGGTGGGACAACTAATCAGCCCCAGCATTTT.

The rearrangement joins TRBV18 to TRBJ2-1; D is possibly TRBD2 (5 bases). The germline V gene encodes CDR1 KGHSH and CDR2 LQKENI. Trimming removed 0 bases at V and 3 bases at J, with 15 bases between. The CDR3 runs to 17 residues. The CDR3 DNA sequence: TGTGCCAGCTCACCACCCAACAAGCGGACCTACTACAATGAGCAGTTCTTC. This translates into CASSPPNKRTYYNEQFF.

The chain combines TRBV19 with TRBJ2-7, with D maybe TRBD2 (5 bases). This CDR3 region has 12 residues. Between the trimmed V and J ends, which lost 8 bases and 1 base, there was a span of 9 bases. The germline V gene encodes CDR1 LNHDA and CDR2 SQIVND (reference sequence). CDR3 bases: TGTGCCAGTCGCGGGTTATCCTACGAGCAGTACTTC. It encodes CASRGLSYEQYF.

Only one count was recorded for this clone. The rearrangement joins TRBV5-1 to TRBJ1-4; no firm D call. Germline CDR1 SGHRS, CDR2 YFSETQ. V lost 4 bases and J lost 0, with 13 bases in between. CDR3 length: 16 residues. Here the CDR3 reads CASSPGPSSTNEKLFF. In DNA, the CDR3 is TGCGCCAGCAGCCCGGGTCCTTCCTCAACTAATGAAAAACTGTTTTTT.

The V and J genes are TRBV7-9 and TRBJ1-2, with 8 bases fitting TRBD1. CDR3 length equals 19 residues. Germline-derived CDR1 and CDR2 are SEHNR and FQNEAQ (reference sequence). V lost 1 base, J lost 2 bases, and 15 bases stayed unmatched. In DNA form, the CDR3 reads TGTGCCAGCAGCTTAGTACCCTCCGGACAGGGAGAATCCAACTATGGCTACACCTTC. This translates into CASSLVPSGQGESNYGYTF.

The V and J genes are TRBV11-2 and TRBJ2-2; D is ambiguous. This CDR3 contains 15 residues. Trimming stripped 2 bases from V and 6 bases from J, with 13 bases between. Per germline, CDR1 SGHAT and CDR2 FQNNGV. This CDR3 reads CASSLTTNVPGELFF. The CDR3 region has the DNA TGTGCCAGCAGCTTAACAACGAATGTCCCCGGGGAGCTGTTTTTT. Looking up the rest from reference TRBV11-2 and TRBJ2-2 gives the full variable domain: EAGVAQSPRYKIIEKRQSVAFWCNPISGHATLYWYQQILGQGPKLLIQFQNNGVVDDSQLPKDRFSAERLKGVDSTLKIQPAKLEDSAVYLCASSLTTNVPGELFFGEGSRLTVL.

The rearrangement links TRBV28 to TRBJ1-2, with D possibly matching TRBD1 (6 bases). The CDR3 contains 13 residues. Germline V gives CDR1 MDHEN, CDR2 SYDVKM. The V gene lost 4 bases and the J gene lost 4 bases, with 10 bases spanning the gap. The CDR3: CASSSGVLYGYTF. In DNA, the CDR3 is TGTGCCAGCAGTTCAGGGGTTCTCTATGGCTACACCTTC.

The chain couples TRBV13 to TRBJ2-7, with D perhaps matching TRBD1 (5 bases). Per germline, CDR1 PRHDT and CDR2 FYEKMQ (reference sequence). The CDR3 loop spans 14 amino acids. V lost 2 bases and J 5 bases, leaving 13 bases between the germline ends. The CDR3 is CASSLSQGSDEQYF. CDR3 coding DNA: TGTGCCAGCAGCTTATCTCAGGGTTCGGACGAGCAGTACTTC. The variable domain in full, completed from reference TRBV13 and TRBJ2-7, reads AAGVIQSPRHLIKEKRETATLKCYPIPRHDTVYWYQQGPGQDPQFLISFYEKMQSDKGSIPDRFSAQQFSDYHSELNMSSLELGDSALYFCASSLSQGSDEQYFGPGTRLTVT.

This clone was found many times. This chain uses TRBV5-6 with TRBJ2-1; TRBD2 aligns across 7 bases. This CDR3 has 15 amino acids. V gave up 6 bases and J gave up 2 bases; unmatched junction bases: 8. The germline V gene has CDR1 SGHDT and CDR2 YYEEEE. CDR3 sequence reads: CASMGGAGPYNEQFF. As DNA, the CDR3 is TGTGCCAGCATGGGAGGAGCGGGACCCTACAATGAGCAGTTCTTC.

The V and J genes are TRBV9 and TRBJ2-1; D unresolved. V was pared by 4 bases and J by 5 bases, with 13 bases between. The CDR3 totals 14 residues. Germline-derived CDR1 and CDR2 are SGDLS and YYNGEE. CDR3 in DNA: TGTGCCAGCAGCCCCCGAGTCCTCAACAATGAGCAGTTCTTC. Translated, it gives CASSPRVLNNEQFF.

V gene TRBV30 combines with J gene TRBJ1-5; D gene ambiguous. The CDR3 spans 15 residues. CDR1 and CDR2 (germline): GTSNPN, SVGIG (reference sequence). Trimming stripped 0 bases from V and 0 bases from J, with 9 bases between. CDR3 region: CAWSVRGLSNQPQHF. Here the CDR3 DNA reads TGTGCCTGGAGTGTACGGGGTCTTAGCAATCAGCCCCAGCATTTT. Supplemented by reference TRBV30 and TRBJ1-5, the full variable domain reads SQTIHQWPATLVQPVGSPLSLECTVEGTSNPNLYWYRQAAGRGLQLLFYSVGIGQISSEVPQNLSASRPQDRQFILSSKKLLLSDSGFYLCAWSVRGLSNQPQHFGDGTRLSIL.

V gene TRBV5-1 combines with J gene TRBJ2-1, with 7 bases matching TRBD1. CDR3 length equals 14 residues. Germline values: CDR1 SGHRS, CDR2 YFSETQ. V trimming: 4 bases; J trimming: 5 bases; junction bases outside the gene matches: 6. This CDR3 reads CASSRFGQDNEQFF. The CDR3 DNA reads TGCGCCAGCAGCCGATTCGGACAGGACAATGAGCAGTTCTTC.

CDR3 sequence reads: CASSPYKGQGQKLFF. For the CDR3, the DNA is TGTGCCAGCAGCCCGTACAAAGGACAGGGTCAAAAACTGTTTTTT. V is TRBV7-9 and J is TRBJ1-4, with TRBD1 matching 8 bases. The germline gives CDR1 SEHNR, CDR2 FQNEAQ (reference sequence). The CDR3 covers 15 residues. With V trimmed by 5 bases and J by 9 bases, 11 bases remained unmatched. Filled out from reference TRBV7-9 and TRBJ1-4, the complete variable domain reads DTGVSQNPRHKITKRGQNVTFRCDPISEHNRLYWYRQTLGQGPEFLTYFQNEAQLEKSRLLSDRFSAERPKGSFSTLEIQRTEQGDSAMYLCASSPYKGQGQKLFFGSGTQLSVL.

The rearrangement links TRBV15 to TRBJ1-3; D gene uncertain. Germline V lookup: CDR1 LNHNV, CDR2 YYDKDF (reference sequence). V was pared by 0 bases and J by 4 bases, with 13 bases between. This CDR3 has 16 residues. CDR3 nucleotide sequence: TGTGCCACCAGCAGAGATGGAGGGCCCGGAGGAAACACCATATATTTT. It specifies CATSRDGGPGGNTIYF.

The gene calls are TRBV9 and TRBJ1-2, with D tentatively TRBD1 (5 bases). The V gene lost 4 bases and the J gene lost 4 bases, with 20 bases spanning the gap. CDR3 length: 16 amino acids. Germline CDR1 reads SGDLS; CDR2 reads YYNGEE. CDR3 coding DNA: TGTGCCAGCAGCCCCCAGACAGCCCCAGGTCCCTATGGCTACACCTTC. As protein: CASSPQTAPGPYGYTF.

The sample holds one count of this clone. CDR3 sequence: CASSTPGTAIYEQYF. The CDR3 DNA sequence: TGTGCCAGTAGTACCCCTGGGACAGCCATCTACGAGCAGTACTTC. V and J are TRBV19 and TRBJ2-7; 7 positions match TRBD1. CDR1 is LNHDA and CDR2 is SQIVND in the germline V gene (reference sequence). This CDR3 has 15 residues. J was trimmed by 3 bases and V by 4 bases; bases with no gene match: 9.

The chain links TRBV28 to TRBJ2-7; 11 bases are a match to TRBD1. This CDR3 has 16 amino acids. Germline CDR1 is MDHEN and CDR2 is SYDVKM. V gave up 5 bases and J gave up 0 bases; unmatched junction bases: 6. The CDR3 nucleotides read TGTGCCAGCAGTCCTCTCGGGACAGGGGGCTCCTACGAGCAGTACTTC. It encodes CASSPLGTGGSYEQYF. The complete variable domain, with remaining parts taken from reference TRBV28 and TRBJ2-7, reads DVKVTQSSRYLVKRTGEKVFLECVQDMDHENMFWYRQDPGLGLRLIYFSYDVKMKEKGDIPEGYSVSREKKERFSLILESASTNQTSMYLCASSPLGTGGSYEQYFGPGTRLTVT.

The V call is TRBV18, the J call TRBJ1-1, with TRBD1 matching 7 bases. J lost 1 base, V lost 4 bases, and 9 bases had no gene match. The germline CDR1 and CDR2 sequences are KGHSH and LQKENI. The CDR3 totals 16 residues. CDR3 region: CASSLDRVGKNTEAFF. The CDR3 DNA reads TGTGCCAGCTCACTTGACAGGGTGGGTAAGAACACTGAAGCTTTCTTT. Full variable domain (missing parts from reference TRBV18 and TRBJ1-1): NAGVMQNPRHLVRRRGQEARLRCSPMKGHSHVYWYRQLPEEGLKFMVYLQKENIIDESGMPKERFSAEFPKEGPSILRIQQVVRGDSAAYFCASSLDRVGKNTEAFFGQGTRLTVV.

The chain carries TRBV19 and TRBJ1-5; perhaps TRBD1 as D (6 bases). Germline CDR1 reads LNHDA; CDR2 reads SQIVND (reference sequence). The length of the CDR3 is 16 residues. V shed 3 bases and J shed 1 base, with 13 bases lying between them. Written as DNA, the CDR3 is TGTGCCAGTAGTATGGCGACAGGAGGCAGCAATCAGCCCCAGCATTTT. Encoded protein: CASSMATGGSNQPQHF. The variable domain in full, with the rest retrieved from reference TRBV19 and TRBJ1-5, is DGGITQSPKYLFRKEGQNVTLSCEQNLNHDAMYWYRQDPGQGLRLIYYSQIVNDFQKGDIAEGYSVSREKKESFPLTVTSAQKNPTAFYLCASSMATGGSNQPQHFGDGTRLSIL.

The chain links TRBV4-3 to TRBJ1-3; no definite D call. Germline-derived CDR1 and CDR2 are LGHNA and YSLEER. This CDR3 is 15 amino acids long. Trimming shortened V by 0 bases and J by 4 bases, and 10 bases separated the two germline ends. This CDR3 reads CASSQDPNRGNTIYF. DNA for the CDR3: TGCGCCAGCAGCCAAGATCCTAATCGGGGAAACACCATATATTTT.

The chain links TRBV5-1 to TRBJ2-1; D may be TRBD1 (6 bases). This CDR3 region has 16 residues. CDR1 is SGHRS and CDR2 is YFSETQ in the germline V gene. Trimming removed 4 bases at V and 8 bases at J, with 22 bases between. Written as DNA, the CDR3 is TGCGCCAGCAGCCACAACACCAGGACAGTGGGCTATGAGCAGTTCTTC. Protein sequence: CASSHNTRTVGYEQFF.